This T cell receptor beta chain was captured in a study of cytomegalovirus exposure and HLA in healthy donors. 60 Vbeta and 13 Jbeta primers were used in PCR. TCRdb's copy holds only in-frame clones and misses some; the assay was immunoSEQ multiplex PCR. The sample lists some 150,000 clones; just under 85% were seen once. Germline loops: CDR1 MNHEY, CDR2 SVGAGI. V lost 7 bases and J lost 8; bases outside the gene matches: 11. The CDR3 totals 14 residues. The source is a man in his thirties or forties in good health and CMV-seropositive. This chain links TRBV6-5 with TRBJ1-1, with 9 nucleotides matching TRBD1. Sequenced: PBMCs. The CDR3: CASTPTGGNYEAFF. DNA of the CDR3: TGTGCCAGCACTCCGACAGGGGGAAACTACGAAGCTTTCTTT.